The 26 T cell receptor beta chains reported below all come from one sample, sequenced in a study of T cells in Graves' hyperthyroidism and ophthalmopathy. RNA transcripts served as the template for amplifying TCR beta CDR3 regions. An initial round of RT-PCR targeting the TCR CDR3 relied on the HTBI primer set. TCRdb processed the multiplex PCR reads anew with MiXCR; each CDR3 protein has one entry. The table includes approximately 510,000 distinct CDR3 sequences, about 46% detected once. Sequencing was carried out using peripheral blood or thyroid tissue (not recorded which). These receptors were obtained from an adult woman with Graves' disease, either hyperthyroidism or ophthalmopathy (not recorded which).

With regard to this clonotype: A much larger clone lies a single base off, so this may be a read error. The CDR3 here is CASSDTAVGYTF. CDR3 in DNA: TGTGCCAGCAGTGACACGGCCGTCGGCTACACCTTC. The V call is TRBV6-1, the J call TRBJ1-2, with D unresolved. The V end lost 3 bases, the J end lost 8 bases, and 10 bases lay between the germline ends. This CDR3 contains 12 residues. CDR1 is MNHNS and CDR2 is SASEGT in the germline V gene.

The chain carries TRBV29-1 and TRBJ2-7; possibly TRBD2 for D (5 bases). V was trimmed by 4 bases and J by 7 bases, leaving 17 bases between them. CDR1 and CDR2 (germline): SQVTM, ANQGSEA. The CDR3 loop spans 13 amino acids. CDR3 sequence: CSVVRGPPGEQYF. DNA of the CDR3: TGCAGCGTTGTTCGTGGGCCTCCGGGGGAGCAGTACTTC.

The chain couples TRBV25-1 to TRBJ1-1, with 10 bases lining up with TRBD1. Germline lookup yields CDR1 MGHDK and CDR2 SYGVNS. The CDR3 is 13 amino acids. The ends lost 6 bases at V and 8 bases at J; junction bases unmatched: 6. CDR3 coding DNA: TGTGCCAGCAGCACGAAGGGACAGGGGGAAGCTTTCTTT. This translates into CASSTKGQGEAFF. The full variable domain, rest sourced from reference TRBV25-1 and TRBJ1-1, is EADIYQTPRYLVIGTGKKITLECSQTMGHDKMYWYQQDPGMELHLIHYSYGVNSTEKGDLSSESTVSRIRTEHFPLTLESARPSHTSQYLCASSTKGQGEAFFGQGTRLTVV.

V is TRBV15 and J is TRBJ1-1; 8 nucleotides line up with TRBD1. Germline V gene lookup returns CDR1 LNHNV and CDR2 YYDKDF (reference sequence). V dropped 4 bases and J dropped 7; count of bases not matched to a gene: 5. The CDR3 extends over 13 amino acids. The CDR3, as DNA: TGTGCCACCAGCAAACCAGGGGGCAATGAAGCTTTCTTT. Residues: CATSKPGGNEAFF. The whole variable domain, filled in from reference TRBV15 and TRBJ1-1, reads DAMVIQNPRYQVTQFGKPVTLSCSQTLNHNVMYWYQQKSSQAPKLLFHYYDKDFNNEADTPDNFQSRRPNTSFCFLDIRSPGLGDTAMYLCATSKPGGNEAFFGQGTRLTVV.

This clonotype was detected ten times or more. This sequence joins TRBV7-9 and TRBJ1-1; D ambiguous. CDR1 is SEHNR and CDR2 is FQNEAQ in the germline V gene (reference sequence). The CDR3 consists of 14 residues. The germline V and J ends were trimmed by 2 bases and 5 bases, with 12 bases remaining between them. The CDR3 region has the DNA TGTGCCAGCAGCTTAATGATGAGGGAAACTGAAGCTTTCTTT. Protein product: CASSLMMRETEAFF.

The chain couples TRBV14 to TRBJ1-2; no reliable D call. Germline V CDR1 and CDR2: SGHDN, FVKESK. The CDR3 runs to 15 residues. V was pared by 0 bases and J by 7 bases, with 15 bases between. The DNA of the CDR3 is TGTGCCAGCAGCCAAGAGGTCGCACCGGAGGGTGGCTACACCTTC. It yields the protein CASSQEVAPEGGYTF.

This clonotype was seen repeatedly, ten times or more. This rearrangement joins TRBV4-1 to TRBJ1-6; TRBD1 might be the D (6 bases). The V end lost 1 base, the J end lost 6 bases, and 13 bases lay between the germline ends. The CDR3 is made up of 16 amino acids. Per the germline V gene, CDR1 is MGHRA and CDR2 is YSYEKL. The CDR3 region is CASSQALGTRNSPLHF. The CDR3 coding sequence is TGCGCCAGCAGCCAAGCCTTGGGGACACGTAATTCACCCCTCCACTTT.

Ten or more counts support this clonotype. The V and J genes are TRBV12-3 or TRBV12-4 and TRBJ2-7; 9 bases fit TRBD1. V lost 4 bases to trimming and J lost 9 bases; unmatched junction nucleotides: 7. CDR3 size: 13 residues. This CDR3 reads CASSSGQGLVQYF. As DNA, the CDR3 is TGTGCCAGCAGTTCGGGACAGGGTCTGGTGCAGTACTTC.

This rearrangement joins TRBV25-1 to TRBJ2-7; no clear D. From germline, CDR1 is MGHDK and CDR2 SYGVNS. V lost 1 base and J 0 bases, leaving 7 bases between the germline ends. CDR3 size: 14 residues. The CDR3 nucleotides are TGTGCCAGCAGTGAATTGGTCAACTCCTACGAGCAGTACTTC. It yields the protein CASSELVNSYEQYF.

The V and J genes are TRBV24-1 and TRBJ2-5, with D perhaps TRBD2 (6 bases). This CDR3 comprises 14 residues. The germline CDR1 and CDR2 sequences are KGHDR and SFDVKD. CDR3 DNA sequence: TGTGCTAGAGATGGGACGGACTATCAAGAGACCCAGTACTTC. Translated, it gives CARDGTDYQETQYF.

This clonotype was detected ten times or more. V is TRBV10-2 and J is TRBJ2-7, with 11 bases fitting TRBD2. V trimming: 6 bases; J trimming: 0 bases; junction bases outside the gene matches: 10. CDR1 is WSHSY and CDR2 is SAAADI in the germline V gene. CDR3 length: 17 residues. The CDR3, as DNA: TGCGCCAGCAGACGCACCGGACTAGCGGGCCCCTCCTACGAGCAGTACTTC. Translated: CASRRTGLAGPSYEQYF.

Ten or more counts support this clonotype. This chain connects TRBV7-2 to TRBJ1-1, with TRBD1 matching 7 bases. Germline values: CDR1 SGHTA, CDR2 FQGNSA. V was clipped by 6 bases and J by 2 bases; unmatched bases: 9. The CDR3 spans 15 residues. This CDR3 is CASREFTGANTEAFF. The CDR3, as DNA: TGTGCCAGCAGGGAATTTACAGGGGCTAACACTGAAGCTTTCTTT.

The chain has TRBV2 and TRBJ1-4; D gene uncertain. Trimming pared 6 bases from V and 11 bases from J, leaving 7 bases between. From germline, CDR1 is SNHLY and CDR2 FYNNEI. The CDR3 consists of 10 residues. The CDR3 sequence: CASRQRKLFF. In nucleotides, the CDR3 is TGTGCCAGCAGGCAGAGGAAACTGTTTTTT.

The CDR3 region has the DNA TGTGCCAGCAGCTTAGGAGGGGGCGCAGCAGATACGCAGTATTTT. It specifies CASSLGGGAADTQYF. The chain links TRBV7-8 to TRBJ2-3, with 7 bases identical to TRBD1. With V trimmed by 1 base and J by 4 bases, 5 bases remained unmatched. Per the germline V gene, CDR1 is SGHVS and CDR2 is FQNEAQ. The CDR3 has 15 residues.

The V and J genes are TRBV10-3 and TRBJ1-3; weak D call: TRBD1 (5 bases). The CDR3 has 14 residues. The germline V and J ends were trimmed by 6 bases and 3 bases, with 12 bases remaining between them. CDR1 is ENHRY and CDR2 is SYGVKD in the germline V gene. CDR3 in amino acids: CAIRGGALGNTIYF. The CDR3 DNA reads as TGTGCCATCAGGGGAGGGGCGCTTGGAAACACCATATATTTT.

The J gene is TRBJ1-2, the V gene TRBV7-2, with TRBD1 matching 7 bases. Germline assignment: CDR1 SGHTA and CDR2 FQGNSA. V dropped 6 bases and J dropped 3; count of bases not matched to a gene: 13. The CDR3 has 16 residues. The CDR3 here is CASRLQGTALDYGYTF. CDR3 sequence (DNA): TGTGCCAGCAGGCTGCAGGGGACAGCCTTAGACTATGGCTACACCTTC.

This clonotype was detected many times. This chain uses TRBV20-1 with TRBJ1-1; D gene ambiguous. The V gene's germline CDR1 is DFQATT and CDR2 SNEGSKA (reference sequence). The ends were cut back, 1 base at V and 1 base at J, with 7 bases in the middle. The CDR3 has 13 amino acids. The CDR3 sequence is CSARARGNTEAFF. DNA of the CDR3: TGCAGTGCTAGAGCGCGGGGGAACACTGAAGCTTTCTTT.

The chain links TRBV12-3 or TRBV12-4 to TRBJ1-6, with D maybe TRBD1 (6 bases). The CDR3 runs to 16 residues. Trimming shortened V by 3 bases and J by 5 bases, and 14 bases separated the two germline ends. CDR3 in amino acids: CASSFQGHGNNSPLHF. The CDR3 DNA reads as TGTGCCAGCAGTTTCCAGGGACACGGCAATAATTCACCCCTCCACTTT.

This clonotype has at least ten counts. The genes are TRBV7-6 and TRBJ1-2; no firm D call. This CDR3 is 13 amino acids long. From germline, CDR1 is SGHVS and CDR2 FNYEAQ. V lost 9 bases to trimming and J lost 2 bases, with 13 bases between them. The CDR3 nucleotides read TGTGCCAGTAGTAGTGGACCAAACTATGGCTACACCTTC. This sequence encodes CASSSGPNYGYTF.

The chain links TRBV29-1 to TRBJ2-7, with 10 bases matching TRBD1. CDR1 is SQVTM, CDR2 ANQGSEA, per germline. V trimming: 2 bases; J trimming: 6 bases; junction bases outside the gene matches: 7. The CDR3 spans 14 residues. The CDR3, as DNA: TGCAGCGTTGAAACGACAGGGGGCTGGGGCGAGCAGTACTTC. Protein: CSVETTGGWGEQYF.

This clonotype was observed a single time. The rearrangement uses TRBV6-1 and TRBJ2-7; D is undetermined. This CDR3 contains 15 residues. Trimming pared 4 bases from V and 3 bases from J, leaving 16 bases between. Looked up from germline, CDR1 is MNHNS and CDR2 is SASEGT. This CDR3 reads CASSALWAPNYEQYF. CDR3 sequence (DNA): TGTGCCAGCAGTGCTTTGTGGGCCCCTAACTACGAGCAGTACTTC.

In the case of this clonotype: One end of the junction does not line up with germline, which may come from a read error. This chain connects TRBV7-9 to TRBJ1-6; TRBD1 matches at 8 bases. The length of the CDR3 is 17 residues. Germline V gene data show CDR1 as SEHNR and CDR2 as FQNEAQ (reference sequence). The CDR3 sequence: CASSQTGQAQLRSPLHF. The DNA of the CDR3 is TGCGCCAGCAGCCAAACGGGACAGGCCCAATTGAGATCACCCCTCCACTTT.

The V and J genes are TRBV14 and TRBJ1-1, with D possibly matching TRBD1 (6 bases). CDR1 SGHDN and CDR2 FVKESK come from the germline V gene. This CDR3 has 16 amino acids. The germline V and J ends were trimmed by 1 base and 8 bases, with 20 bases remaining between them. CDR3 residues: CASSQAGEITGTEAFF. As DNA, the CDR3 is TGTGCCAGCAGCCAAGCCGGGGAGATAACAGGGACCGAAGCTTTCTTT.

The rearrangement links TRBV20-1 to TRBJ2-6, with 10 bases matching TRBD2. Germline-derived CDR1 and CDR2 are DFQATT and SNEGSKA (reference sequence). The CDR3 has 17 residues. The junction had 11 bases not matched to a gene; V was cut back by 5 bases and J by 4 bases. CDR3 loop: CSAPGRLAGLGANVLTF. CDR3 coding DNA: TGCAGTGCTCCCGGAAGACTAGCGGGTTTGGGGGCCAACGTCCTGACTTTC.

This chain uses TRBV7-9 with TRBJ1-5; D ambiguous. Trimming shortened V by 8 bases and J by 3 bases, and 14 bases separated the two germline ends. The CDR3 has 14 residues. Germline V lookup: CDR1 SEHNR, CDR2 FQNEAQ (reference sequence). CDR3: CASPGSANNQPQHF. CDR3 DNA sequence: TGTGCCAGCCCCGGATCCGCGAACAATCAGCCCCAGCATTTT. The full variable domain, with the rest looked up from reference TRBV7-9 and TRBJ1-5, is DTGVSQNPRHKITKRGQNVTFRCDPISEHNRLYWYRQTLGQGPEFLTYFQNEAQLEKSRLLSDRFSAERPKGSFSTLEIQRTEQGDSAMYLCASPGSANNQPQHFGDGTRLSIL.

This clonotype was observed a few times. This chain's CDR3 is CATSRVRGSYEQYF. Written as DNA, the CDR3 is TGTGCCACCAGCAGAGTCCGGGGATCCTACGAGCAGTACTTC. This sequence joins TRBV15 and TRBJ2-7, with D perhaps matching TRBD2 (5 bases). CDR1 LNHNV and CDR2 YYDKDF come from the germline V gene (reference sequence). The CDR3 length is 14 residues. Trimming cost V 1 base and J 1 base, with 8 bases left between them.